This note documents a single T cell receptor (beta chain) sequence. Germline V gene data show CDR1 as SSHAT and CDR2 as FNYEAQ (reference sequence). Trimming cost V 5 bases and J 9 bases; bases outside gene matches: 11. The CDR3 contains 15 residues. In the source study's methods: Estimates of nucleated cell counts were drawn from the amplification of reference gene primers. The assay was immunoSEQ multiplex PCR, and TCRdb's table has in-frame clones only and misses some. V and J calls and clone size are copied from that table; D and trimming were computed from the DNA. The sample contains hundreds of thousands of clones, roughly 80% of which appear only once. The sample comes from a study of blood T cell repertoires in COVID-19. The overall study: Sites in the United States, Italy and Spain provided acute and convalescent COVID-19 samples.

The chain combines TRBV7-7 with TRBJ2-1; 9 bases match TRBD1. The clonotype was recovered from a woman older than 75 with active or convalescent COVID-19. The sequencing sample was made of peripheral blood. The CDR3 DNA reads TGTGCCAGCAGCCGAGGACAGGGGACGGGGAGTGAGCAGTTCTTC. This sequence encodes CASSRGQGTGSEQFF.